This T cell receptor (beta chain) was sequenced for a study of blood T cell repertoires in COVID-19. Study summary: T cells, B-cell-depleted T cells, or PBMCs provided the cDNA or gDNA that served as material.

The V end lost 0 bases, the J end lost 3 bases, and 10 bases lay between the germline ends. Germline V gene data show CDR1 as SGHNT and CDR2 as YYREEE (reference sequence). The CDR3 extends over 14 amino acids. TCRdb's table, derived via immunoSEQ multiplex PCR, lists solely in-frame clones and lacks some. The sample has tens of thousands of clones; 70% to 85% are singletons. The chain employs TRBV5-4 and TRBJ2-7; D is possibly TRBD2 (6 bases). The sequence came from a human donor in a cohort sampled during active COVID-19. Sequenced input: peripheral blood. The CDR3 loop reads CASSLELRGYEQYF. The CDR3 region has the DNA TGTGCCAGCAGCTTGGAACTGCGGGGCTACGAGCAGTACTTC.